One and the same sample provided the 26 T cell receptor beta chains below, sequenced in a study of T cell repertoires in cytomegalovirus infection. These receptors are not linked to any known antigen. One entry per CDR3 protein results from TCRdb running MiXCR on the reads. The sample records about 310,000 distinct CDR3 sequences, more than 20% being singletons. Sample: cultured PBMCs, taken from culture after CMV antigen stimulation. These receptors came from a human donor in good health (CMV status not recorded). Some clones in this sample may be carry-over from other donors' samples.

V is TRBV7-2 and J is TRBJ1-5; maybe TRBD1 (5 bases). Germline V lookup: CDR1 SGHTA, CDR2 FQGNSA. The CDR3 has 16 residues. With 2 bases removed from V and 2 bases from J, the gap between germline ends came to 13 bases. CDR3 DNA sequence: TGTGCCAGCAGCTTAAGTGGGGACTTGGGCAATCAGCCCCAGCATTTT. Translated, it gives CASSLSGDLGNQPQHF.

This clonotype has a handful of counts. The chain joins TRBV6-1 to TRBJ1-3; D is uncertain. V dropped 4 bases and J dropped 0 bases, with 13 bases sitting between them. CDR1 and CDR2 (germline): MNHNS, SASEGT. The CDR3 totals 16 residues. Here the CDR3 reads CASSVSRGSSGNTIYF. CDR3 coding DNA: TGTGCCAGCAGTGTTTCCCGCGGCTCCTCTGGAAACACCATATATTTT.

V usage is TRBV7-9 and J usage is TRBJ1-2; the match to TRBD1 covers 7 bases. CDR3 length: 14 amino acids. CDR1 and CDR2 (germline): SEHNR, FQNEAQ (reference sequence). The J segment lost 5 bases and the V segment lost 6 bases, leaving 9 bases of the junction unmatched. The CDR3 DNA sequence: TGTGCCAGCAGTTATGACAGGGACTTATATGGCTACACCTTC. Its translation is CASSYDRDLYGYTF.

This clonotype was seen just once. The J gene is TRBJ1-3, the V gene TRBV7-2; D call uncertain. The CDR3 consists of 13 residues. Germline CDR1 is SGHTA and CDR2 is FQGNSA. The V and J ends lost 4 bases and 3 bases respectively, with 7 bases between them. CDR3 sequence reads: CASSSALGNTIYF. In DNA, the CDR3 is TGTGCCAGCAGCTCCGCCCTTGGAAACACCATATATTTT.

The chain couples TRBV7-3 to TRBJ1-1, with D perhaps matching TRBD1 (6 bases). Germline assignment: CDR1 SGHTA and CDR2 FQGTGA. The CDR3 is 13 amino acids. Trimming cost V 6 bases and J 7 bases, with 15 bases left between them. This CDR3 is CASRHPRQVEAFF. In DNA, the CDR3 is TGTGCCAGCAGACACCCCCGACAGGTTGAAGCTTTCTTT.

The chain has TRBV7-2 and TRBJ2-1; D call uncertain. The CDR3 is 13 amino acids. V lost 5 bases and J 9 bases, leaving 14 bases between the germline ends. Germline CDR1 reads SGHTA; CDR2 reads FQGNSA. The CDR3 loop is CASSLPELSEQFF. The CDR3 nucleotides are TGTGCCAGCAGCCTGCCGGAGCTGAGTGAGCAGTTCTTC.

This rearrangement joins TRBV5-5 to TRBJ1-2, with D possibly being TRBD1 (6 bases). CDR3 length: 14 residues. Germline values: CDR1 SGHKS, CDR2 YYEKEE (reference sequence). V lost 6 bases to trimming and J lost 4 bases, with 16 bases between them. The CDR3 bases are TGTGCCAGCACCTGGGGGGGCGCGGGCTATGGCTACACCTTC. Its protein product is CASTWGGAGYGYTF.

The CDR3: CASSFTGGGNEQFF. For the CDR3, the DNA is TGTGCCAGCAGTTTCACAGGGGGGGGCAATGAGCAGTTCTTC. This chain connects TRBV6-2 or TRBV6-3 to TRBJ2-1; tentatively, D is TRBD1 (8 bases). The length of the CDR3 is 14 residues. V gave up 4 bases and J gave up 6 bases, with 13 bases separating them. Germline V gene data show CDR1 as MNHEY and CDR2 as SVGEGT.

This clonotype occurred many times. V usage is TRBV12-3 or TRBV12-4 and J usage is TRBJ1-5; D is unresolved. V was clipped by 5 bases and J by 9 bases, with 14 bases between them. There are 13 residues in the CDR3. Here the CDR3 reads CASSPNSGLPQHF. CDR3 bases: TGTGCCAGCAGTCCCAACAGCGGGCTGCCCCAGCATTTT.

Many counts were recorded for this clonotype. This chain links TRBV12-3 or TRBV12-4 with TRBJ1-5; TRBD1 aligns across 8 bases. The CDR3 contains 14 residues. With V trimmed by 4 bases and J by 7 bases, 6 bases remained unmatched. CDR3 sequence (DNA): TGTGCCAGCAGTTCAGGACAGGGCCGGCAGCCCCAGCATTTT. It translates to CASSSGQGRQPQHF.

Here the CDR3 reads CATSRDLVSSFYEQYV. CDR3 DNA: TGTGCCACCAGCAGAGATCTCGTTTCATCATTCTACGAGCAGTACGTC. The rearrangement joins TRBV15 to TRBJ2-7, with D unresolved. The length of the CDR3 is 16 residues. Germline values: CDR1 LNHNV, CDR2 YYDKDF (reference sequence). The V end lost 0 bases, the J end lost 3 bases, and 15 bases lay between the germline ends.

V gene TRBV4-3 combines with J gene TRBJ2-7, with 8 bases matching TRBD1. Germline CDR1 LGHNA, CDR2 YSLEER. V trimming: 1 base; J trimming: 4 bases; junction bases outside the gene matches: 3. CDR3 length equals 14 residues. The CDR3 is CASSQATGAYEQYF. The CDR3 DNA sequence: TGCGCCAGCAGCCAAGCGACAGGGGCTTACGAGCAGTACTTC.

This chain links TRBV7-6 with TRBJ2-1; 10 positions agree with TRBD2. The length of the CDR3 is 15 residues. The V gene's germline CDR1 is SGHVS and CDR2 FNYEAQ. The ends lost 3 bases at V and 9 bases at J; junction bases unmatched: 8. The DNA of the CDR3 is TGTGCCAGCAGCTTTAGCGGGAGGTCTTCTCGTGAGCAGTTCTTC. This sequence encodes CASSFSGRSSREQFF.

CDR3 protein: CARRKTSHIAKNIQYF. CDR3 nucleotide sequence: TGCGCCAGGCGGAAGACTAGCCATATAGCCAAAAACATTCAGTACTTC. The chain uses TRBV23-1 and TRBJ2-4; 7 bases map to TRBD2. TRBV23-1 is filed as an ORF, its function uncertain. The CDR3 runs 16 residues. V dropped 9 bases and J dropped 0; count of bases not matched to a gene: 11.

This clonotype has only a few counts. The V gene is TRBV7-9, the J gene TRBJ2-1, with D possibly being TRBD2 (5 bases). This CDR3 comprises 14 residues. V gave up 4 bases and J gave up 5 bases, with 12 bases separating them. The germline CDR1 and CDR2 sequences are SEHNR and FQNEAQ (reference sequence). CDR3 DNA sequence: TGTGCCAGCAGCTCGAGAGGGCCCGACAATGAGCAGTTCTTC. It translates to CASSSRGPDNEQFF.

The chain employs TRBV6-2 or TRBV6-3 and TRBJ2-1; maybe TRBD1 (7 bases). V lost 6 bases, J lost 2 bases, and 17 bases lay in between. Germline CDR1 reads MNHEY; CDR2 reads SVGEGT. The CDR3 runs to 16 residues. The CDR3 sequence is CASSAQGGGPYNEQFF. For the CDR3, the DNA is TGTGCCAGCAGCGCTCAGGGGGGAGGTCCCTACAATGAGCAGTTCTTC.

CDR3 protein: CSVGGLNQPQHF. CDR3 bases: TGCAGCGTTGGCGGGTTAAATCAGCCCCAGCATTTT. The chain couples TRBV29-1 to TRBJ1-5, with D hard to call. The CDR3 covers 12 residues. Trimming left V 4 bases short and J 4 bases short, with 8 bases between. The germline CDR1 and CDR2 sequences are SQVTM and ANQGSEA.

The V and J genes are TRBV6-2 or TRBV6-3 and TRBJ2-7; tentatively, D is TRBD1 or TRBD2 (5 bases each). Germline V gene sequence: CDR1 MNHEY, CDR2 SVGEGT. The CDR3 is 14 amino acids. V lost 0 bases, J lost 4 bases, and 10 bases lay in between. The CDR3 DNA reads TGTGCCAGCAGTTACTCGAGGGGACGTTACGAGCAGTACGTC. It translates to CASSYSRGRYEQYV.

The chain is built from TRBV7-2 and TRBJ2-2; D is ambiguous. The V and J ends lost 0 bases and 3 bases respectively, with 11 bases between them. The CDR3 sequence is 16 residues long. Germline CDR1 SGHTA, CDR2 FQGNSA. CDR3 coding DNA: TGTGCCAGCAGCTTAGCGGGAACCCCGGACACCGGGGAGCTGTTTTTT. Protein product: CASSLAGTPDTGELFF. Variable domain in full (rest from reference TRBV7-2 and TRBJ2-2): GAGVSQSPSNKVTEKGKDVELRCDPISGHTALYWYRQSLGQGLEFLIYFQGNSAPDKSGLPSDRFSAERTGGSVSTLTIQRTQQEDSAVYLCASSLAGTPDTGELFFGEGSRLTVL.

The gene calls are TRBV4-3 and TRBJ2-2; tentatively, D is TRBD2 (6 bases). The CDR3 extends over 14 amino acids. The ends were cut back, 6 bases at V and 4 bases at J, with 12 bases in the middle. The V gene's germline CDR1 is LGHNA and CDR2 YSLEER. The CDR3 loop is CASSSGRTTGELFF. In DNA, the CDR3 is TGCGCCAGCAGTTCAGGGAGGACCACCGGGGAGCTGTTTTTT.

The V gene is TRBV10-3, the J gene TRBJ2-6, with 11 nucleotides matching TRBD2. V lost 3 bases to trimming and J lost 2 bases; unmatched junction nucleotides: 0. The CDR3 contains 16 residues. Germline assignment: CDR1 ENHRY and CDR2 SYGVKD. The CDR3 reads CAISELAGAGANVLTF. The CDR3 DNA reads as TGTGCCATCAGTGAACTAGCGGGAGCTGGGGCCAACGTCCTGACTTTC.

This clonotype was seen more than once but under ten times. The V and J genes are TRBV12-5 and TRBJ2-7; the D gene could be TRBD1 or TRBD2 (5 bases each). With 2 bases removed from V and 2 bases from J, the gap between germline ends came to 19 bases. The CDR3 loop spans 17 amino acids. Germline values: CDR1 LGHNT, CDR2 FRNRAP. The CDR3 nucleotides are TGTGCTAGTGGTTTGTACTGGGACGGCCGATCTACCTACGAGCAGTACGTC. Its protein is CASGLYWDGRSTYEQYV.

The CDR3 DNA follows: TGTGCCACCAGCACCGGGACTAGCGGGTCCAATGAGCAGTTCTTC. Amino acids: CATSTGTSGSNEQFF. The chain couples TRBV15 to TRBJ2-1, with TRBD2 identical over 12 bases. The CDR3 is 15 amino acids. V shed 4 bases, J shed 6 bases, and the junction held 4 bases outside the gene matches. Germline V gene data show CDR1 as LNHNV and CDR2 as YYDKDF (reference sequence).

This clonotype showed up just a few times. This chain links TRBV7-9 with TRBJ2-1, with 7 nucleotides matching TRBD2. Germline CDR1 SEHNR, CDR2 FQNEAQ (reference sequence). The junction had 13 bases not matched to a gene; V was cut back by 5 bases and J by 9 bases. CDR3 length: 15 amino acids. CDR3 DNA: TGTGCCAGCAGCCAAAGAGGCCTAGCGGCGGGTGAGCAGTTCTTC. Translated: CASSQRGLAAGEQFF.

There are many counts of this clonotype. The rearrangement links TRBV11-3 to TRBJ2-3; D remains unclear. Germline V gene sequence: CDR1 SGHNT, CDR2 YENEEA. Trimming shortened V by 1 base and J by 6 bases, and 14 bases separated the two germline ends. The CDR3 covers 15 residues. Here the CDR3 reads CASSLGTRTGDTQYF. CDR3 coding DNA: TGTGCCAGCAGCTTAGGTACCAGGACGGGCGATACGCAGTATTTT. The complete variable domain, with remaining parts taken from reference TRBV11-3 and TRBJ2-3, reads EAGVVQSPRYKIIEKKQPVAFWCNPISGHNTLYWYLQNLGQGPELLIRYENEEAVDDSQLPKDRFSAERLKGVDSTLKIQPAELGDSAVYLCASSLGTRTGDTQYFGPGTRLTVL.

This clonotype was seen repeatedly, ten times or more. The CDR3 region has the DNA TGTGCCAGCAGCTTTACAGGGGGCCTAACCTACGAGCAGTACTTC. Translation gives CASSFTGGLTYEQYF. The V gene is TRBV7-2, the J gene TRBJ2-7; 9 bases are shared with TRBD1. The germline V gene encodes CDR1 SGHTA and CDR2 FQGNSA. V lost 3 bases to trimming and J lost 2 bases; unmatched junction nucleotides: 5. This CDR3 has 15 amino acids.